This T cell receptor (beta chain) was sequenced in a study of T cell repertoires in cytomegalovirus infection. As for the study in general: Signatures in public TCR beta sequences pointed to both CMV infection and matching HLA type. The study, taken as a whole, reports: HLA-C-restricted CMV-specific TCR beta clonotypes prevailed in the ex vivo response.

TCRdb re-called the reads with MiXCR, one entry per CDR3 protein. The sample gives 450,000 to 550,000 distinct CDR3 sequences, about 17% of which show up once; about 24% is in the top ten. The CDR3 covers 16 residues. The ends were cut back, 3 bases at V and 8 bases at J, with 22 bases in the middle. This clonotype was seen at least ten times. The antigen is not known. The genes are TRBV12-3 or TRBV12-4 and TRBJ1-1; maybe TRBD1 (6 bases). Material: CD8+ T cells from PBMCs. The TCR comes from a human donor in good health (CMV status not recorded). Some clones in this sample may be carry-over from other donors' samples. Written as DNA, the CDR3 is TGTGCCAGCAGTTTTCCCGGGGGGGGGGCATTCAAGGAAGCTTTCTTT. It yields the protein CASSFPGGGAFKEAFF.